This T cell receptor beta chain was documented in a study of beta chain features in type 1 diabetes. Whole-study context: Examination covered around 98 million sorted cells spanning all samples.

Per germline, CDR1 SGHRS and CDR2 YFSETQ. With 4 bases clipped from V and 3 bases from J, the junction kept 2 bases outside the gene matches. This CDR3 is built from 14 residues. cDNA synthesis used the whole RNA isolate, giving expressed TCRB sequences. Sequencing was performed with immunoSEQ multiplex PCR; in TCRdb, only in-frame clones are kept and a portion is missing. The table lists 300,000 or so clones, around 7.6% of them singletons, with 0.44% in the top ten. The sequenced sample consisted of central memory CD4+ T cells from blood. The sequence came from a young woman in good health. J is TRBJ2-7 and V is TRBV5-1, with 12 bases that match TRBD2. DNA of the CDR3: TGCGCCAGCAGCCCGGGACTAGCGGGCTACGAGCAGTACTTC. The encoded protein is CASSPGLAGYEQYF.